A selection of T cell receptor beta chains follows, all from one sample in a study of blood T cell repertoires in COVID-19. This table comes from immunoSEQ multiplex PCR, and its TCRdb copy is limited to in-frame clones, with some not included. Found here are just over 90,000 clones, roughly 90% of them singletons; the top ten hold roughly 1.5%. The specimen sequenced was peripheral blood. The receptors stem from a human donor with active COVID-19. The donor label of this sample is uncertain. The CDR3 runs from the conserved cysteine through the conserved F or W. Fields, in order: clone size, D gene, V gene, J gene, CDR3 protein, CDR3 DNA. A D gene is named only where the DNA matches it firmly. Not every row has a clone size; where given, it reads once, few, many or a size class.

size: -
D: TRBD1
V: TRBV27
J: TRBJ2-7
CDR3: CASRTTGDDGQYF
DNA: TGTGCCAGCAGGACGACAGGGGATGACGGGCAGTACTTC

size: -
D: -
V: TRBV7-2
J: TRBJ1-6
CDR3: CASSLVSSPSPLHF
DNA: TGTGCCAGCAGCTTAGTGTCGTCCCCCTCACCCCTCCACTTT

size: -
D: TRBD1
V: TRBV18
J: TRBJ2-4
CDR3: CASSPKGQGRNIQYF
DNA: TGTGCCAGCTCACCAAAGGGACAGGGCCGAAACATTCAGTACTTC

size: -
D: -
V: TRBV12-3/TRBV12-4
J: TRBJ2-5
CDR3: CASSWGLQETQYF
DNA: TGTGCCAGCAGTTGGGGCCTCCAAGAGACCCAGTACTTC

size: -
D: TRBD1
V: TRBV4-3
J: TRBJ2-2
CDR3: CASSQLTGGGTGELFF
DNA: TGCGCCAGCAGCCAACTTACAGGGGGTGGGACCGGGGAGCTGTTTTTT

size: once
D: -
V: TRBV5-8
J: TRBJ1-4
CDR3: CASSQYRNEKLFF
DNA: TGTGCCAGCAGCCAGTACAGGAATGAAAAACTGTTTTTT

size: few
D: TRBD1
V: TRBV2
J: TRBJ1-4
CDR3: CATRQGPATNEKLFF
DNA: TGTGCCACCCGACAGGGACCCGCAACTAATGAAAAACTGTTTTTT

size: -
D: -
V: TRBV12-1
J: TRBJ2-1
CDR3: CADRDLRRTGGNPPRSSYNEQFF
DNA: TGTGCCGACCGAGACCTCCGGCGGACAGGCGGTAACCCCCCCCGAAGCTCCTACAATGAGCAGTTCTTC

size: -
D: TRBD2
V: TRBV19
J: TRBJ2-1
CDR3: CASSPTAGTSGGEQFF
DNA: TGTGCCAGTAGTCCGACGGCGGGGACTAGCGGGGGGGAGCAGTTCTTC

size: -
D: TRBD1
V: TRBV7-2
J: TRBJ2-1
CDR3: CASSFDRVYNEQFF
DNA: TGTGCCAGCAGCTTCGACAGGGTCTACAATGAGCAGTTCTTC

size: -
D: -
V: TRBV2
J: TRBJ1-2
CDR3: CASRLEPEGGYTF
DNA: TGTGCCAGCAGACTCGAACCTGAGGGAGGCTACACCTTC

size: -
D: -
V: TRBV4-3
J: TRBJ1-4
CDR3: CASSQDQGLVTNEKLFF
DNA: TGCGCCAGCAGCCAAGACCAGGGCTTGGTGACTAATGAAAAACTGTTTTTT

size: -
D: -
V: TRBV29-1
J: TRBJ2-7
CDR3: CSVRGTVTYEQYF
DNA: TGCAGCGTCCGCGGGACAGTCACCTACGAGCAGTACTTC

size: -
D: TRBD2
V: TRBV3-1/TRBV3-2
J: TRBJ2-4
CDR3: CASSQGTSGGLAKNIQYF
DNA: TGTGCCAGCAGCCAAGGGACTAGCGGGGGCCTAGCCAAAAACATTCAGTACTTC

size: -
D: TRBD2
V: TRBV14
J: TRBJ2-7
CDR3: CASSQVAGVSYEQYF
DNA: TGTGCCAGCAGCCAAGTAGCGGGTGTATCCTACGAGCAGTACTTC

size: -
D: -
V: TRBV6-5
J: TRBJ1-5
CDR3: CASSYSGALNQPQHF
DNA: TGTGCCAGCAGTTACTCTGGGGCCCTCAATCAGCCCCAGCATTTT

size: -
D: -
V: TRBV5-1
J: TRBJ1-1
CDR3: CASSLVNLNTEAFF
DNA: TGCGCCAGCAGCTTGGTAAATTTGAACACTGAAGCTTTCTTT

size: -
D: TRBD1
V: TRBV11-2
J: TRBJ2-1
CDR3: CASSLVGTGIFNEQFF
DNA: TGTGCCAGCAGCTTAGTAGGGACAGGGATTTTCAATGAGCAGTTCTTC

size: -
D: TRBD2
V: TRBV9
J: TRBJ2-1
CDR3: CASSVGLAGGSSSYNEQFF
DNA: TGTGCCAGCAGCGTGGGACTAGCGGGGGGTTCGAGCTCCTACAATGAGCAGTTCTTC

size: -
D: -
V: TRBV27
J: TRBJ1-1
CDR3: CASSTGSQNNLRAFF
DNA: TGTGCCAGCAGTACAGGGAGTCAAAACAATCTGAGAGCTTTCTTT

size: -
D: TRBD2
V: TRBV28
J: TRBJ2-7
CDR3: CASRPTSGGLYEQYF
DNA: TGTGCCAGCAGACCGACTAGCGGGGGGCTCTACGAGCAGTACTTC

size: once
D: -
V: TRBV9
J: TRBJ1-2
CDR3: CASSVATGSYGYTF
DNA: TGTGCCAGCAGCGTAGCTACAGGCAGCTATGGCTACACCTTC

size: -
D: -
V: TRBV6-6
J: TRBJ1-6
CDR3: CASSYSQQANSPLHF
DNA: TGTGCCAGCAGTTACTCCCAACAGGCGAATTCACCCCTCCACTTT

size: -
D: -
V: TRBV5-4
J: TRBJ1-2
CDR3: CASSPGSYGYTF
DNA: TGTGCCAGCAGCCCCGGGTCTTATGGCTACACCTTC

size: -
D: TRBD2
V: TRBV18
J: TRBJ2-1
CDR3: CASSPLSGGQDNEQFF
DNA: TGTGCCAGCTCACCACTAAGCGGGGGGCAAGACAATGAGCAGTTCTTC

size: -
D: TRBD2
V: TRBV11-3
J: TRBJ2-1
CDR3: CASSSRSGGVDEQFF
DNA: TGTGCCAGCAGCTCGAGAAGCGGGGGGGTGGATGAGCAGTTCTTC

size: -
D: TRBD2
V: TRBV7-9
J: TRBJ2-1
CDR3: CASSSRLAGGPDNEQFF
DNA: TGTGCCAGCAGCTCCAGACTAGCGGGGGGGCCGGACAATGAGCAGTTCTTC

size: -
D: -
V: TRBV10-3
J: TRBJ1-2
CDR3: CAISESSWGRDYGYTF
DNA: TGTGCCATCAGTGAGTCGAGCTGGGGGCGCGACTATGGCTACACCTTC

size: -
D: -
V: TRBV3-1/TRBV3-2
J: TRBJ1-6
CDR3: CASSQVTVNSPLHF
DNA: TGTGCCAGCAGCCAGGTGACAGTCAATTCACCCCTCCACTTT

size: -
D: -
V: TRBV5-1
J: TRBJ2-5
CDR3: CASSLQVSQETQYF
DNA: TGCGCCAGCAGCTTGCAGGTCAGTCAAGAGACCCAGTACTTC

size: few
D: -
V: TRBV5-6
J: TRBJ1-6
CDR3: CASSSRPDRPKRNSPLHF
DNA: TGTGCCAGCAGCTCGAGACCCGACAGGCCTAAAAGAAATTCACCCCTCCACTTT

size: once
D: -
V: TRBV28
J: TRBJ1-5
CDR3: CASSYREFDQPQHF
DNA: TGTGCCAGCAGTTACAGGGAGTTCGATCAGCCCCAGCATTTT

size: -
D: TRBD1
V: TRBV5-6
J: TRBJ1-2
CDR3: CASSLGDRVLYTF
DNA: TGTGCCAGCAGCTTGGGGGACAGGGTTCTATACACCTTC

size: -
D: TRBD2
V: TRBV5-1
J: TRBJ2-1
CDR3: CASSLAGLAGGLNEQFF
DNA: TGCGCCAGCAGCTTGGCTGGCCTAGCGGGGGGGCTGAATGAGCAGTTCTTC

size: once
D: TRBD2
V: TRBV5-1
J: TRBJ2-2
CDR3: CASSVTSGGPGELFF
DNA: TGCGCCAGCAGCGTAACTAGCGGGGGGCCCGGGGAGCTGTTTTTT

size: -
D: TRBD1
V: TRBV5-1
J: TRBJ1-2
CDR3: CASSPRGDYGYTF
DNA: TGCGCCAGCAGCCCCAGGGGGGACTATGGCTACACCTTC

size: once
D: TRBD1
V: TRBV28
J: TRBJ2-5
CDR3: CASFGQGGETQYF
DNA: TGTGCCAGCTTCGGACAGGGCGGCGAGACCCAGTACTTC

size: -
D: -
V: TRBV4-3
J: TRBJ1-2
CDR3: CASSQEVGNPNLGQILGGYTF
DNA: TGCGCCAGCAGCCAAGAGGTAGGAAATCCGAACCTCGGACAAATCCTCGGTGGCTACACCTTC

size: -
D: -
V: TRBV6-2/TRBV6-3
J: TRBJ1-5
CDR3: CASSYVSGNQPQHF
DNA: TGTGCCAGCAGTTACGTATCCGGGAATCAGCCCCAGCATTTT

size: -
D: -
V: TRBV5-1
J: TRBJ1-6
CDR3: CASSGGQTMSPLHF
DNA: TGCGCCAGCAGCGGCGGACAGACTATGTCACCCCTCCACTTT

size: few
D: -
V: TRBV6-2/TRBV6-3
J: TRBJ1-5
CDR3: CASSYSNTFSNQPQHF
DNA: TGTGCCAGCAGTTACTCAAACACCTTTAGCAATCAGCCCCAGCATTTT

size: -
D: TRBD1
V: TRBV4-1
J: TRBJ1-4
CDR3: CASSHSSTPLTGDNEKLFF
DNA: TGCGCCAGCAGCCATAGTTCAACACCCCTGACAGGGGATAATGAAAAACTGTTTTTT

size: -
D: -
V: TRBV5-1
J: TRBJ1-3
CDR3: CASSLQGPSSGNTIYF
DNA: TGCGCCAGCAGCTTGCAGGGGCCAAGCTCTGGAAACACCATATATTTT

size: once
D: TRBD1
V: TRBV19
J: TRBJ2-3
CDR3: CASKGDRVWTDTQYF
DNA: TGTGCCAGTAAAGGGGACAGGGTATGGACAGATACGCAGTATTTT